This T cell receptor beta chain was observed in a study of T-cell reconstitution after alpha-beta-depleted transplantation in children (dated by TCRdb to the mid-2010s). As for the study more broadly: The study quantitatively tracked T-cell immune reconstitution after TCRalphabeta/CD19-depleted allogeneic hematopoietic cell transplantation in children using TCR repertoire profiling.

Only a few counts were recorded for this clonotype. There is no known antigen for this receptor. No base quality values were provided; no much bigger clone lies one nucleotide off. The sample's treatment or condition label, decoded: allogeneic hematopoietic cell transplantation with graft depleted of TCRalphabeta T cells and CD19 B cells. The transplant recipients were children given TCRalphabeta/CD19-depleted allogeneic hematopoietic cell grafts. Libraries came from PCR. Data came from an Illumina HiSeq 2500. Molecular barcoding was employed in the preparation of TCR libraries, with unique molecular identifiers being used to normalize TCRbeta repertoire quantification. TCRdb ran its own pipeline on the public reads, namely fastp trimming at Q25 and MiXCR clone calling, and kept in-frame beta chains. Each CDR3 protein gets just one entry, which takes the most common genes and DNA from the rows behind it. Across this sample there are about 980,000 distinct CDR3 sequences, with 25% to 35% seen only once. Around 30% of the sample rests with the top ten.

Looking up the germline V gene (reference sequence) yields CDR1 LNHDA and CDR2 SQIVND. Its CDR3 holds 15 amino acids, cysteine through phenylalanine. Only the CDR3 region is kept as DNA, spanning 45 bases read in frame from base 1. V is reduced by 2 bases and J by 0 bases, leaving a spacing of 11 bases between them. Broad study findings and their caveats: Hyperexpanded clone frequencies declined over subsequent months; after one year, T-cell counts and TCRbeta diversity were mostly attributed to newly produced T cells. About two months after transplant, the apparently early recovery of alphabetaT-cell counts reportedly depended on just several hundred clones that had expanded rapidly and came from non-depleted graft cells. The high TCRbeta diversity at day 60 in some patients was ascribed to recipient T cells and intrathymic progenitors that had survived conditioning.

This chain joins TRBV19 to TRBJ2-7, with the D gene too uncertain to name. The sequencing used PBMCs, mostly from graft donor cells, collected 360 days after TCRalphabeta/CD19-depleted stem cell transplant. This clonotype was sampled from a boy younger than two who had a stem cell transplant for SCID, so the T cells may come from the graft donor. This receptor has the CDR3 CASSIWISSSYEQYF. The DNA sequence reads TGTGCCAGTAGTATATGGATTTCCAGCTCCTACGAGCAGTACTTC.